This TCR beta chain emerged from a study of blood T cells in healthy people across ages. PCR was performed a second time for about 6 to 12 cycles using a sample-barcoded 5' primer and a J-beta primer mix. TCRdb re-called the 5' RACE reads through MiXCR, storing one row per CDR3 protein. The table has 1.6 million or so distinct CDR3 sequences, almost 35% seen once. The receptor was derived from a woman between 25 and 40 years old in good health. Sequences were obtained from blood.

The CDR3 region is CASSLDRGTANEQFF. For the CDR3, the DNA is TGTGCCAGCAGCTTAGACAGGGGGACGGCCAATGAGCAGTTCTTC. V usage is TRBV11-2 and J usage is TRBJ2-1; TRBD1 aligns across 7 bases. J lost 6 bases, V lost 0 bases, and 5 bases had no gene match. Germline V gene data show CDR1 as SGHAT and CDR2 as FQNNGV. This CDR3 is built from 15 residues. Drawing the rest from reference TRBV11-2 and TRBJ2-1, the complete variable domain is EAGVAQSPRYKIIEKRQSVAFWCNPISGHATLYWYQQILGQGPKLLIQFQNNGVVDDSQLPKDRFSAERLKGVDSTLKIQPAKLEDSAVYLCASSLDRGTANEQFFGPGTRLTVL.